Presented here are 27 T cell receptor beta chains from one specimen sequenced in a study of glioma-infiltrating T cells. TCR alpha and beta CDR3 regions were amplified from RNA using iRepertoire nested multiplex PCR. TCRdb passed the multiplex PCR reads through MiXCR, listing each CDR3 protein once. The sample carries roughly 130,000 distinct CDR3 sequences, around 25% recorded once. The sequencing input was glioma tissue, nonneoplastic brain tissue, or PBMCs (not recorded which). These receptors were collected from a human donor with low-grade glioma or glioblastoma, undergoing nonglioma brain surgery, or in good health (not recorded which).

At least ten counts were recorded for this clonotype. V gene TRBV15 combines with J gene TRBJ1-1; D might be TRBD1 (5 bases). The length of the CDR3 is 15 residues. Germline V gives CDR1 LNHNV, CDR2 YYDKDF (reference sequence). V was pared by 3 bases and J by 5 bases, with 16 bases between. The CDR3, as DNA: TGTGCCACCAGCAGTCCTTTTCCCTCAGGGACTGAAGCTTTCTTT. Protein sequence: CATSSPFPSGTEAFF.

A note on this clonotype: A junction end diverges from the germline sequence, so it may reflect a read error. V usage is TRBV6-4 and J usage is TRBJ1-2; tentative D call: TRBD1 (6 bases). From germline, CDR1 is MRHNA and CDR2 SNTAGT. The CDR3 runs 14 residues. DNA of the CDR3: TGTGCCAGCAGTGAGACAGGTCCCGTTTATGCCTACACCTTC. It specifies CASSETGPVYAYTF.

The rearrangement uses TRBV20-1 and TRBJ1-1; TRBD1 is a possible D gene (5 bases). The germline V gene encodes CDR1 DFQATT and CDR2 SNEGSKA (reference sequence). V was pared by 0 bases and J by 5 bases, with 16 bases between. This CDR3 contains 15 residues. CDR3 DNA: TGCAGTGCTAGAGATTTCGGCAGGGTTTTGACTGAAGCTTTCTTT. Translating gives CSARDFGRVLTEAFF.

The rearrangement joins TRBV5-1 to TRBJ1-5; 8 nucleotides line up with TRBD1. Trimming at V came to 3 bases and at J to 4 bases, leaving 6 bases not matched to a gene. Germline lookup yields CDR1 SGHRS and CDR2 YFSETQ. The CDR3 extends over 15 amino acids. CDR3 coding DNA: TGCGCCAGCAGCTCTGGGACAGGCTCTAATCAGCCCCAGCATTTT. Residues: CASSSGTGSNQPQHF.

In regard to this clonotype: This sequence may be a read error, since a much larger clone differs from it by one base. The gene calls are TRBV27 and TRBJ2-7; no clear D gene. The CDR3 consists of 11 residues. The V gene's germline CDR1 is MNHEY and CDR2 SMNVEV (reference sequence). The germline V and J ends were trimmed by 3 bases and 2 bases, with 2 bases remaining between them. This CDR3 is CASSLPYEQYV. The CDR3 nucleotides read TGTGCCAGCAGTTTGCCCTACGAGCAGTACGTC.

The V call is TRBV7-9, the J call TRBJ1-4, with 7 positions matching TRBD1. The CDR3 extends over 17 amino acids. The ends lost 4 bases at V and 4 bases at J; junction bases unmatched: 12. From germline, CDR1 is SEHNR and CDR2 FQNEAQ (reference sequence). The CDR3 sequence: CASSYRRGQGVNEKLFF. The DNA for the CDR3 is TGTGCCAGCAGCTATCGCCGGGGGCAGGGGGTTAATGAAAAACTGTTTTTT.

The V gene is TRBV2, the J gene TRBJ1-2, with D possibly TRBD1 on 6 matching bases. The germline gives CDR1 SNHLY, CDR2 FYNNEI. The CDR3 loop spans 15 amino acids. V was pared by 5 bases and J by 7 bases, with 20 bases between. CDR3 coding DNA: TGTGCCAGCAGTCCCCGGGGCAGGGGCAAACGTGGCTACACCTTC. Translating it yields CASSPRGRGKRGYTF.

There are many counts of this clonotype. The chain employs TRBV15 and TRBJ1-2, with 11 bases aligning to TRBD1. V gave up 8 bases and J gave up 5 bases; unmatched junction bases: 7. CDR1 LNHNV and CDR2 YYDKDF come from the germline V gene (reference sequence). The length of the CDR3 is 14 residues. CDR3 amino acids: CATGFGQGAYGYTF. Written as DNA, the CDR3 is TGTGCCACCGGTTTCGGACAGGGGGCTTATGGCTACACCTTC.

Note on this clonotype: Given a much more abundant clone one base away, this may be a read error. The gene calls are TRBV20-1 and TRBJ1-1, with 9 bases that match TRBD1. There are 13 residues in the CDR3. Germline V gene sequence: CDR1 DFQATT, CDR2 SNEGSKA (reference sequence). Here the CDR3 DNA reads TGCAGTGCGAGAGACAGGGGGAGGACTGAAGCTCTCTTT. Translating it yields CSARDRGRTEALF.

In this sample, this clonotype turned up a few times. The chain uses TRBV3-1 and TRBJ2-5, with D uncertain. This CDR3 contains 15 residues. Trimming pared 4 bases from V and 1 base from J, leaving 13 bases between. From germline, CDR1 is LGHDT and CDR2 YNNKEL (reference sequence). Here the CDR3 DNA reads TGTGCCAGCAGCCCCCCAGGTGGCATCCAAGAGACCCAGTACTTC. Translating gives CASSPPGGIQETQYF.

In this sample, this clonotype turned up many times. The rearrangement links TRBV25-1 to TRBJ1-2; D is uncertain. V dropped 4 bases and J dropped 6 bases, with 9 bases sitting between them. The CDR3 is made up of 12 amino acids. Per the germline V gene, CDR1 is MGHDK and CDR2 is SYGVNS. CDR3 nucleotide sequence: TGTGCCAGCAGTGCCCGGTCCCATGGCTACACCTTC. Translating it yields CASSARSHGYTF.

This clonotype was seen ten or more times. The genes are TRBV6-1 and TRBJ2-3; D not resolved. The CDR3 is 15 amino acids. The germline V gene has CDR1 MNHNS and CDR2 SASEGT. V was cut by 5 bases and J by 0 bases, with 12 bases left in between. Here the CDR3 DNA reads TGTGCCAGCAGTCTACCCCCCCTTAGCACAGATACGCAGTATTTT. It yields the protein CASSLPPLSTDTQYF.

The genes are TRBV19 and TRBJ2-1; TRBD2 might be the D (6 bases). Germline loops: CDR1 LNHDA, CDR2 SQIVND (reference sequence). Trimming shortened V by 7 bases and J by 9 bases, and 16 bases separated the two germline ends. The CDR3 is made up of 13 amino acids. The CDR3: CASKGGRVAEQFF. The CDR3 nucleotides read TGTGCCAGTAAGGGAGGCAGGGTCGCTGAGCAGTTCTTC.

As to this clonotype: A much bigger clone sits one base away, suggesting this may be a read error. The rearrangement links TRBV6-5 to TRBJ1-1; 7 bases match TRBD1. Germline loops: CDR1 MNHEY, CDR2 SVGAGI. The CDR3 is made up of 16 amino acids. CDR3 nucleotide sequence: TGTGCCAGCAGTTACTCGACAGGGATCGGGAACACTAAAGCTTTCTTT. It yields the protein CASSYSTGIGNTKAFF.

In this sample, this clonotype turned up once. The chain carries TRBV29-1 and TRBJ2-1, with TRBD1 as a possible D gene (6 bases). This CDR3 has 13 residues. Germline CDR1 reads SQVTM; CDR2 reads ANQGSEA. Trimming shortened V by 0 bases and J by 7 bases, and 10 bases separated the two germline ends. The CDR3, as DNA: TGCAGCGTTGAAGAAAGGACAGATAATGAGCAGTTCTTC. Its protein product is CSVEERTDNEQFF.

V usage is TRBV7-2 and J usage is TRBJ2-2; perhaps TRBD2 as D (5 bases). The CDR3 has 15 amino acids. CDR1 is SGHTA and CDR2 is FQGNSA in the germline V gene. V was trimmed by 3 bases and J by 5 bases, leaving 13 bases between them. The CDR3 DNA is TGTGCCAGCAGCTTTTTTTCGGAGGTAACCGGGGAGCTGTTTTTT. This sequence encodes CASSFFSEVTGELFF.

This clonotype came up many times. The J gene is TRBJ2-1, the V gene TRBV19; D not certain. Between the trimmed V and J ends, which lost 6 bases and 4 bases, there was a span of 10 bases. Germline V gene lookup returns CDR1 LNHDA and CDR2 SQIVND (reference sequence). The CDR3 length is 13 residues. CDR3 protein: CASSLPPYNEQFF. The CDR3 DNA sequence: TGTGCCAGTAGCCTGCCGCCGTACAATGAGCAGTTCTTC.

The rearrangement joins TRBV3-1 to TRBJ2-7; TRBD1 is a possible D gene (5 bases). Trimming cost V 4 bases and J 8 bases, with 15 bases left between them. CDR3 size: 13 residues. The germline V gene encodes CDR1 LGHDT and CDR2 YNNKEL (reference sequence). CDR3: CASSLSPRGKQYV. In DNA, the CDR3 is TGTGCCAGCAGCCTAAGTCCTAGGGGAAAGCAGTACGTC.

The V call is TRBV19, the J call TRBJ1-2, with D possibly being TRBD1 (5 bases). The CDR3 runs to 15 residues. Germline-derived CDR1 and CDR2 are LNHDA and SQIVND (reference sequence). V lost 6 bases and J lost 8, with 22 bases in between. The CDR3 DNA reads as TGTGCCAGTAGACTAGACTGGGGGGGAAGAAGAGGCTACACCTTC. Translation gives CASRLDWGGRRGYTF.

The rearrangement joins TRBV12-3 or TRBV12-4 to TRBJ2-5; TRBD1 aligns across 7 bases. The V segment lost 6 bases and the J segment 2 bases; nucleotides outside the gene matches: 9. This CDR3 comprises 15 residues. This chain's CDR3 is CASRSDRALQETQYF. The CDR3 DNA sequence: TGTGCCAGCAGGTCCGACAGGGCGCTTCAAGAGACCCAGTACTTC.

The V call is TRBV12-3 or TRBV12-4, the J call TRBJ2-1, with 7 bases that match TRBD1. This CDR3 is 15 amino acids long. With 5 bases clipped from V and 2 bases from J, the junction kept 6 bases outside the gene matches. The CDR3 here is CASSPGTAPYNEQFF. The CDR3 DNA reads TGTGCCAGCAGTCCCGGGACAGCCCCCTACAATGAGCAGTTCTTC.

The rearrangement joins TRBV9 to TRBJ2-1; tentatively, D is TRBD1 or TRBD2 (5 bases each). CDR1 is SGDLS, CDR2 YYNGEE, per germline. CDR3 length: 13 amino acids. V lost 1 base to trimming and J lost 8 bases, with 10 bases between them. CDR3 nucleotide sequence: TGTGCCAGCAGCGTACGAGGGGTGGATGAGCAGTTCTTC. Translating gives CASSVRGVDEQFF.

The V and J genes are TRBV5-4 and TRBJ2-6, with 8 bases aligning to TRBD1. After removal of 2 bases from V and 4 bases from J, the junction contained 5 bases not matched to a gene. This CDR3 comprises 16 residues. Germline V gene sequence: CDR1 SGHNT, CDR2 YYREEE (reference sequence). CDR3: CASSFDRGIGANVLTF. CDR3 nucleotide sequence: TGTGCCAGCAGCTTCGACAGGGGCATCGGGGCCAACGTCCTGACTTTC.

The V gene is TRBV24-1, the J gene TRBJ2-5, with D perhaps TRBD2 (5 bases). The V gene lost 2 bases and the J gene lost 1 base, with 16 bases spanning the gap. From germline, CDR1 is KGHDR and CDR2 SFDVKD. This CDR3 is built from 17 residues. The CDR3 sequence: CATSDSPSGGAQETQYF. CDR3 sequence (DNA): TGTGCCACCAGTGATTCTCCAAGCGGCGGAGCCCAAGAGACCCAGTACTTC.

The chain has TRBV5-4 and TRBJ2-5; 10 nucleotides agree with TRBD1. CDR1 SGHNT and CDR2 YYREEE come from the germline V gene (reference sequence). Germline trimming cut 3 bases from V and 5 bases from J; bases unmatched to any gene: 7. The CDR3 has 15 residues. The chain's CDR3 is CASSSRDRGWETQYF. The CDR3 region has the DNA TGTGCCAGCAGCTCCCGGGACAGGGGCTGGGAGACCCAGTACTTC.

CDR3 in amino acids: CSVGDRSSYNEQFF. The CDR3 DNA is TGCAGCGTAGGGGACAGGAGCTCCTACAATGAGCAGTTCTTC. The rearrangement joins TRBV29-1 to TRBJ2-1; TRBD1 aligns across 8 bases. J gave up 0 bases and V 6 bases, and 4 bases lay outside the gene matches. Germline CDR1 is SQVTM and CDR2 is ANQGSEA. The CDR3 runs 14 residues.

J is TRBJ2-3 and V is TRBV12-5, with TRBD2 matching 14 bases. The germline V gene encodes CDR1 LGHNT and CDR2 FRNRAP. Trimming removed 6 bases from V and 3 bases from J; junction bases left unmatched: 23. The CDR3 covers 22 residues. DNA for the CDR3: TGTGCTAGTGGCTACCACACCCCCCTTCCGGGACTAGCGGGGGTTGGTACAGATACGCAGTATTTT. Its translation is CASGYHTPLPGLAGVGTDTQYF.